This is a list of T cell receptor beta chains from one sample in a study of cytomegalovirus exposure and HLA in healthy donors. Profiling relied on immunoSEQ multiplex PCR, and the TCRdb table lists in-frame clones only, not all of them. The table records roughly 140,000 clones, nearly 85% of them present only once. The sequenced material came from PBMCs. The receptor source for this set is a male donor in good health and CMV-seronegative. Each CDR3 is given with its conserved first and last residue. Each record gives: J gene, clone size, D gene, V gene, CDR3 DNA, CDR3 protein. A D gene is named only where the DNA matches it firmly. Size is stated for part of the rows, as once, few or many counts, or as a class when the clone is expanded.

TRBJ1-1	NA	NA	TRBV7-6	TGTGCCAGCAGCATGGGACATATGAACACTGAAGCTTTCTTT	CASSMGHMNTEAFF
TRBJ1-2	once	TRBD1	TRBV5-1	TGCGCCAGCAGCTTGGTCGGGACAGGGGGCGCGCGGGGCTACACCTTC	CASSLVGTGGARGYTF
TRBJ1-5	NA	NA	TRBV10-3	TGTGCCATCAGTGAGGGGTTGTGGGCTAATCAGCCCCAGCATTTT	CAISEGLWANQPQHF
TRBJ1-2	NA	NA	TRBV10-3	TGTGCCATCAGCGCCGGACAGAACTATGGCTACACCTTC	CAISAGQNYGYTF
TRBJ2-2	NA	TRBD2	TRBV11-2	TGTGCCAGCAGCGGGCGGGGACTAGCGAGACTTACGACCGGGGAGCTGTTTTTT	CASSGRGLARLTTGELFF
TRBJ2-5	NA	NA	TRBV13	TGTGCCAGCAGCCTCAATACAAAAGAGACCCAGTACTTC	CASSLNTKETQYF
TRBJ2-2	NA	NA	TRBV7-6	TGTGCCAGCAGCTTAGGGGCTGGAGGGGAGCTGTTTTTT	CASSLGAGGELFF
TRBJ1-5	NA	NA	TRBV7-8	TGTGCCAGCAGCCCCGGGGAGGGGGTAAATAGCAATCAGCCCCAGCATTTT	CASSPGEGVNSNQPQHF
TRBJ2-2	NA	TRBD1	TRBV4-1	TGCGCCAGCAGCCAAGATCCGGTGGGTCGGGACAGGGTCTTCACCGGGGAGCTGTTTTTT	CASSQDPVGRDRVFTGELFF
TRBJ2-3	NA	NA	TRBV11-2	TGTGCCAGCAACGATCTGGACTGGGAAGATACGCAGTATTTT	CASNDLDWEDTQYF
TRBJ2-7	NA	TRBD1	TRBV7-9	TGTGCCAGCAGCTTATCCGGACAGGGGGACGAGCAGTACTTC	CASSLSGQGDEQYF
TRBJ2-2	NA	NA	TRBV4-1	TGCGCCACCGCGGGAACCGGGGAGCTGTTTTTT	CATAGTGELFF
TRBJ2-7	once	NA	TRBV6-1	TGTGCCAGTGGTGGCGGGGTATACGAGCAGTACTTC	CASGGGVYEQYF
TRBJ1-2	once	TRBD1	TRBV14	TGTGCCAGCAGCCTATCGGACAGGGGGAGAGGCTACACCTTC	CASSLSDRGRGYTF
TRBJ2-5	NA	NA	TRBV5-5	TGTGCCAGCAGCTTGACCGGGACAACGGAGACCCAGTACTTC	CASSLTGTTETQYF
TRBJ1-1	few	NA	TRBV9	TGTGCCAGCAGCCTCGGCGGGGCTGGGAGCCCTGAAGCTTTCTTT	CASSLGGAGSPEAFF
TRBJ2-5	NA	NA	TRBV13	TGTGCCAGCAGCAACTCCCAAGGGACGGGGAGGGAGACCCAGTACTTC	CASSNSQGTGRETQYF
TRBJ2-1	NA	TRBD2	TRBV13	TGTGCCAGCAGCCCCGGTGCGGGGGTCGGGGTGGAGCAGTTCTTC	CASSPGAGVGVEQFF
TRBJ1-6	NA	NA	TRBV28	TGTGCCAGCAGTTTACGTCAGGCAGCTTATAATTCACCCCTCCACTTT	CASSLRQAAYNSPLHF
TRBJ2-2	NA	NA	TRBV6-6	TGTGCCAGCAGTTACGACGGACTCACCGGGGAGCTGTTTTTT	CASSYDGLTGELFF
TRBJ1-1	NA	NA	TRBV25-1	TGTGCCAGCAGTGAGTCAGCAGGGATCACTGAAGCTTTCTTT	CASSESAGITEAFF
TRBJ2-7	NA	NA	TRBV2	TGTGCCAGCAGTCTCATTTCGGGGGATTATTGGCCCTACGAGCAGTACTTC	CASSLISGDYWPYEQYF
TRBJ1-2	NA	TRBD1	TRBV2	TGTGCCAGCAATGCAGGGAGCTGGGCAGGGGGGTTTTATGGCTACACCTTC	CASNAGSWAGGFYGYTF
TRBJ2-5	NA	TRBD1	TRBV7-9	TGTGCCAGCAGCGTTGGGACAGGGGGCGGACAAGAGACCCAGTACTTC	CASSVGTGGGQETQYF
TRBJ1-4	NA	TRBD1	TRBV18	TGTGCCAGCTCACCACGGACAGGGGGAAACGAAAAACTGTTTTTT	CASSPRTGGNEKLFF
TRBJ1-1	once	NA	TRBV7-6	TGTGCCAGCAGCCCCCGAGATACGAACACTGAAGCTTTCTTT	CASSPRDTNTEAFF
TRBJ1-5	NA	NA	TRBV7-3	TGTGCCAGCAGCTTATCTCCCGATCAGCCCCAGCATTTT	CASSLSPDQPQHF
TRBJ2-1	few	TRBD2	TRBV25-1	TGTGCCAGCAGGCGGGGGGGCGATGAGCAGTTCTTC	CASRRGGDEQFF
TRBJ1-1	NA	NA	TRBV6-5	TGTGCCAGCACGCGGGGCTGGGGCACTGAAGCTTTCTTT	CASTRGWGTEAFF
TRBJ1-2	NA	TRBD1	TRBV28	TGTGCCAGCAGTATCTCACAGGGGCCGGGCTACACCTTC	CASSISQGPGYTF
TRBJ2-7	NA	NA	TRBV29-1	TGCAGCGTTGTAAGGACAGAGAACTACGAGCAGTACTTC	CSVVRTENYEQYF
TRBJ2-2	NA	TRBD2	TRBV2	TGTGCCAGCGGCGCACCCGTTCTAGCGGGGGGGCCCGGCGGGGAGCTGTTTTTT	CASGAPVLAGGPGGELFF
TRBJ2-5	NA	TRBD1	TRBV7-7	TGTGCCAGCAGCTGGACAGGGGATGCGGAGACCCAGTACTTC	CASSWTGDAETQYF
TRBJ2-5	NA	NA	TRBV13	TGTGCCAGCAGCATACAGGGTACCTGGGGAGAGACCCAGTACTTC	CASSIQGTWGETQYF